Listed below are T cell receptor beta chains from one sample, sequenced in a study of a mutant IDH1 vaccine in newly diagnosed glioma. Their specific antigens are unknown. This table comes from immunoSEQ multiplex PCR, and its TCRdb copy is limited to in-frame clones, with some not included. This sample has around 40,000 clones, with approximately 80% found just once. This sample comprised PBMCs, obtained from a glioma patient whose treatment included an IDH1 peptide vaccine. The source of these receptors is a man aged 18 to 29 with glioma. Some clones in this sample may be carry-over from other donors' samples. Both conserved end residues are trimmed from each CDR3. The order of the fields is V gene, J gene, D gene, CDR3 protein. The D gene is left open where the match is weak.

>TRBV11-1|TRBJ2-3|-
ASRPWARDTQY
>TRBV7-9|TRBJ1-2|-
ASRRDTNYGYT
>TRBV7-9|TRBJ2-7|-
ASSLEGAQEQY
>TRBV19|TRBJ2-7|-
ASSIDLVRVTYEQY
>TRBV4-3|TRBJ1-6|-
ASSQGTPIENSPLH
>TRBV30|TRBJ1-2|-
AWSVTGMDGYT
>TRBV19|TRBJ2-7|-
ASSIGVGYEQY
>TRBV27|TRBJ1-5|-
ASSLRHNQPQH
>TRBV7-3|TRBJ2-6|-
ASSLSSGANVLT
>TRBV5-6|TRBJ1-5|-
ASSFLGAVNQPQH
>TRBV11-1|TRBJ1-1|-
ASSPGTGRRTEAF
>TRBV4-3|TRBJ2-2|-
ASSLQRTVNTGELF
>TRBV2|TRBJ1-3|-
ATGRVNTIY
>TRBV4-2|TRBJ1-1|-
ASSQEWLGGPGAF
>TRBV5-1|TRBJ1-5|-
ASSKRRGVLNQPQH
>TRBV6-6|TRBJ2-5|TRBD2
ASSYSASGSSETQY
>TRBV7-3|TRBJ1-2|-
ASSLLPRGQLSGYT
>TRBV7-2|TRBJ2-1|TRBD2
ASSLTSGRMNEQF
>TRBV5-1|TRBJ2-5|-
ASSLALRETQY
>TRBV2|TRBJ1-2|-
ASRGRGFNYGYT
>TRBV2|TRBJ2-1|-
ASRGGPARSTEQF
>TRBV28|TRBJ1-1|-
ASSLVGAEAF
>TRBV6-5|TRBJ2-5|TRBD2
ASSYVLAGRGETQY
>TRBV6-5|TRBJ1-6|TRBD1
ASRRQGASRSPLH
>TRBV18|TRBJ1-5|TRBD1
ASSPPGTGGQPQH
>TRBV29-1|TRBJ1-3|-
SVEDDVPGNTIY
>TRBV7-8|TRBJ1-1|TRBD1
ASSFYGDRNTEAF
>TRBV6-5|TRBJ1-4|-
ASSLLGGEDEKLF
>TRBV25-1|TRBJ1-2|TRBD1
ASLQGGGFGYT
>TRBV7-2|TRBJ1-5|TRBD1
ASSLRQGNQPQH
>TRBV5-4|TRBJ1-2|TRBD1
ASSWGDRPNYGYT
>TRBV5-1|TRBJ2-3|-
ASSLATDTQY
>TRBV28|TRBJ1-1|-
ASTTGPGTEAF
>TRBV30|TRBJ1-1|-
AWTYSIVQSEAF
>TRBV7-9|TRBJ1-4|-
ASSLRTAKVEKLF
>TRBV4-3|TRBJ1-5|-
ASSQHRDFNGNQPQH
>TRBV5-1|TRBJ2-7|TRBD1
ASSLRQGAEEQY
>TRBV5-1|TRBJ1-3|-
ASSLDGVSGNTIY
>TRBV18|TRBJ2-1|TRBD1
ASSWTNRGSYNEQF
>TRBV5-6|TRBJ2-7|-
ASSRRGILLWEQY
>TRBV7-8|TRBJ1-1|-
ASSPKWNTEAF
>TRBV9|TRBJ2-7|TRBD1
ASSGDRGHEQY
>TRBV5-3|TRBJ1-1|-
ARSLRRSQAF
>TRBV5-8|TRBJ2-6|-
ASSFVGRSGANVLT
>TRBV6-5|TRBJ1-2|TRBD1
ASRDRAAYGYT